What follows describes a single T cell receptor beta chain. The sample originates from a study of OX40 agonist ivuxolimab in advanced cancers. Study summary: Given to patients was ivuxolimab, an agonistic anti-OX40 (CD134) antibody.

V was trimmed by 6 bases and J by 8 bases, leaving 15 bases between them. The CDR3 is made up of 13 amino acids. Per germline, CDR1 SGDLS and CDR2 YYNGEE. TCRdb's table, derived via immunoSEQ multiplex PCR, lists solely in-frame clones and lacks some. The sample holds about 74,000 clones, about 82% seen once. J is TRBJ2-1 and V is TRBV9; perhaps TRBD1 as D (5 bases). Specimen: CD4+ or CD8+ T cells sorted from blood, collected in a trial of the OX40 agonist ivuxolimab. The TCR comes from an adult with an advanced solid tumor such as melanoma, head and neck, liver or kidney cancer. The DNA of the CDR3 is TGTGCCAGCACCCAGGGAAATGGAGATGAGCAGTTCTTC. Encoded protein: CASTQGNGDEQFF.